A single sample gave rise to the 32 T cell receptor beta chains below, sequenced in a study of shared clonotypes between healthy human individuals. Clones were sequenced by immunoSEQ multiplex PCR, and TCRdb holds only the in-frame ones, with some missing. This sample has approximately 400,000 clones, with 96% found just once. Sequenced material: memory CD8+ T cells sorted from blood. Subset defined: CD45RO+ cells pooled with CCR7-negative TemRA cells. The source of these receptors is a young man in good health.

V is TRBV7-2 and J is TRBJ1-5; no reliable D call. CDR3 length: 13 residues. The germline V and J ends were trimmed by 5 bases and 4 bases, with 9 bases remaining between them. CDR1 and CDR2 from the germline V gene are SGHTA and FQGNSA. This CDR3 reads CASSGWGNQPQHF. The DNA for the CDR3 is TGTGCCAGCAGCGGATGGGGAAATCAGCCCCAGCATTTT.

This chain connects TRBV19 to TRBJ1-2; D gene unclear. Per germline, CDR1 LNHDA and CDR2 SQIVND (reference sequence). This CDR3 spans 13 amino acids. The ends were cut back, 3 bases at V and 1 base at J, with 6 bases in the middle. The CDR3: CASSMGSNYGYTF. DNA for the CDR3: TGTGCCAGTAGTATGGGTAGTAACTATGGCTACACCTTC.

The gene calls are TRBV28 and TRBJ1-4, with D possibly matching TRBD1 (5 bases). This CDR3 comprises 17 residues. V was pared by 5 bases and J by 4 bases, with 20 bases between. Germline loops: CDR1 MDHEN, CDR2 SYDVKM. The CDR3 region is CASSAQDPLLVNEKLFF. CDR3 in DNA: TGTGCCAGCAGTGCACAGGACCCCCTACTAGTTAATGAAAAACTGTTTTTT.

The chain uses TRBV28 and TRBJ2-5; 11 bases are a match to TRBD2. The CDR3 is 14 amino acids. J was trimmed by 5 bases and V by 5 bases; bases with no gene match: 4. Germline lookup yields CDR1 MDHEN and CDR2 SYDVKM. CDR3 amino acids: CASSPGLAGETQYF. The CDR3 nucleotides read TGTGCCAGCAGTCCCGGACTAGCGGGCGAGACCCAGTACTTC.

The chain joins TRBV13 to TRBJ2-4, with D perhaps assigned TRBD1 or TRBD2 (6 bases each). Germline assignment: CDR1 PRHDT and CDR2 FYEKMQ (reference sequence). V dropped 5 bases and J dropped 5 bases, with 13 bases sitting between them. The CDR3 spans 14 residues. CDR3 loop: CASSTWRGENIQYF. DNA of the CDR3: TGTGCCAGCAGCACCTGGAGGGGGGAAAACATTCAGTACTTC.

The chain uses TRBV6-1 and TRBJ1-5; perhaps TRBD1 as D (5 bases). This CDR3 is built from 13 residues. Looked up from germline, CDR1 is MNHNS and CDR2 is SASEGT. Trimming removed 7 bases from V and 4 bases from J, with 11 bases in between. CDR3 amino acids: CASNSRENQPQHF. CDR3 sequence (DNA): TGTGCCAGCAATAGCAGGGAAAATCAGCCCCAGCATTTT.

Of note for this clone: Other nucleotide sequences in the sample specify the same CDR3. The CDR3 protein is CASSSRQVSTGELFF. The DNA of the CDR3 is TGTGCCAGCAGTTCCCGACAGGTTTCTACCGGGGAGCTGTTTTTT. This rearrangement joins TRBV28 to TRBJ2-2, with D maybe TRBD1 (6 bases). Germline CDR1 is MDHEN and CDR2 is SYDVKM. CDR3 length equals 15 residues. V dropped 4 bases and J dropped 5 bases, with 14 bases sitting between them.

The V gene is TRBV7-2, the J gene TRBJ2-5; possible D gene TRBD2, 5 bases. The CDR3 runs to 14 residues. The germline V gene encodes CDR1 SGHTA and CDR2 FQGNSA. Trimming took off 5 bases at V and 2 bases at J, with 12 bases between the two ends. The CDR3 region is CASSPDSQQETQYF. The CDR3 DNA is TGTGCCAGCAGCCCGGACTCCCAACAAGAGACCCAGTACTTC.

This clone was detected only once. The J gene is TRBJ2-7, the V gene TRBV7-2, with D hard to call. Germline V gene data show CDR1 as SGHTA and CDR2 as FQGNSA. This CDR3 is built from 15 residues. V dropped 1 base and J dropped 0 bases, with 10 bases sitting between them. The CDR3 DNA follows: TGTGCCAGCAGCTTAGTCCCGGGCGACTCCTACGAGCAGTACTTC. It codes for CASSLVPGDSYEQYF.

The chain carries TRBV5-1 and TRBJ2-2; no clear D gene. Germline values: CDR1 SGHRS, CDR2 YFSETQ. The CDR3 is made up of 14 amino acids. V dropped 0 bases and J dropped 6 bases, with 9 bases sitting between them. Written as DNA, the CDR3 is TGCGCCAGCAGCTTGGTACTGCGCGCCGGGGAGCTGTTTTTT. This translates into CASSLVLRAGELFF.

The chain links TRBV10-1 to TRBJ2-7; TRBD2 is a possible D gene (6 bases). The CDR3 is 15 residues long. Trimming removed 0 bases at V and 4 bases at J, with 13 bases between. CDR1 is WNHNN, CDR2 SYGVQD, per germline (reference sequence). The chain's CDR3 is CASSESGGSGYEQYF. The DNA of the CDR3 is TGCGCCAGCAGTGAGTCGGGTGGGAGCGGGTACGAGCAGTACTTC.

The chain uses TRBV6-1 and TRBJ1-1, with D uncertain. Germline CDR1 reads MNHNS; CDR2 reads SASEGT. V shed 5 bases and J shed 5 bases, with 15 bases lying between them. This CDR3 has 14 amino acids. CDR3 nucleotide sequence: TGTGCCAGCAGTCCAAATAGGGTAGGAACTGAAGCTTTCTTT. Protein: CASSPNRVGTEAFF.

The rearrangement links TRBV6-1 to TRBJ1-1; D gene ambiguous. Per germline, CDR1 MNHNS and CDR2 SASEGT. The CDR3 runs to 12 residues. V was shortened by 1 base and J by 2 bases, with 2 bases between the two germline ends. This CDR3 is CASSEDNTEAFF. The DNA of the CDR3 is TGTGCCAGCAGTGAAGATAACACTGAAGCTTTCTTT.

For this clone: At the DNA level, this CDR3 is encoded by other sequences in the same sample as well. V usage is TRBV6-5 and J usage is TRBJ1-5; D possibly corresponds to TRBD1 (6 bases). CDR3 length: 13 amino acids. Germline-derived CDR1 and CDR2 are MNHEY and SVGAGI. With 2 bases removed from V and 7 bases from J, the gap between germline ends came to 9 bases. The CDR3 DNA follows: TGTGCCAGCAGTTACACAGGGAGCCAGCCCCAGCATTTT. Its translation is CASSYTGSQPQHF.

CDR3: CASSGQAASFYEQYF. The CDR3 region has the DNA TGTGCCAGCAGCGGACAGGCCGCGTCTTTCTACGAGCAGTACTTC. The chain links TRBV6-5 to TRBJ2-7, with 7 bases lining up with TRBD1. Germline loops: CDR1 MNHEY, CDR2 SVGAGI. This CDR3 has 15 residues. The trim removed 6 bases at V and 3 bases at J, leaving 11 bases unmatched.

This chain joins TRBV2 and TRBJ1-1; no clear D gene. CDR3 length: 14 amino acids. Between the trimmed V and J ends, which lost 8 bases and 0 bases, there was a span of 13 bases. The germline CDR1 and CDR2 sequences are SNHLY and FYNNEI. The CDR3 sequence: CASAGNAMNTEAFF. The CDR3 DNA follows: TGTGCCAGCGCTGGGAACGCTATGAACACTGAAGCTTTCTTT.

The chain carries TRBV19 and TRBJ1-1; D gene ambiguous. Between the trimmed V and J ends, which lost 5 bases and 5 bases, there was a span of 9 bases. CDR3 length: 12 amino acids. Germline CDR1 LNHDA, CDR2 SQIVND (reference sequence). CDR3 region: CASSPSPTEAFF. CDR3 nucleotide sequence: TGTGCCAGTAGTCCCAGCCCGACTGAAGCTTTCTTT.

The V and J genes are TRBV11-1 and TRBJ1-1; D is ambiguous. The V gene lost 5 bases and the J gene lost 1 base, with 5 bases spanning the gap. This CDR3 is 12 amino acids long. In germline, CDR1 is SGHAT, CDR2 FQDESV (reference sequence). The CDR3 loop reads CASSRQNTEAFF. CDR3 nucleotides: TGTGCCAGCAGCCGACAGAACACTGAAGCTTTCTTT.

A single count supports this clone. The V and J genes are TRBV7-2 and TRBJ2-2, with D possibly TRBD2 on 5 matching bases. The germline V gene encodes CDR1 SGHTA and CDR2 FQGNSA. The CDR3 runs 14 residues. The germline V and J ends were trimmed by 9 bases and 5 bases, with 16 bases remaining between them. The CDR3 region is CARDRAEQTGELFF. Here the CDR3 DNA reads TGTGCCAGAGATAGAGCGGAACAAACCGGGGAGCTGTTTTTT. The entire variable domain, with the rest obtained from reference TRBV7-2 and TRBJ2-2, is as follows: GAGVSQSPSNKVTEKGKDVELRCDPISGHTALYWYRQSLGQGLEFLIYFQGNSAPDKSGLPSDRFSAERTGGSVSTLTIQRTQQEDSAVYLCARDRAEQTGELFFGEGSRLTVL.

The V gene is TRBV7-3, the J gene TRBJ2-3, with unresolved D. Germline V gene data show CDR1 as SGHTA and CDR2 as FQGTGA. CDR3 length: 13 residues. Trimming stripped 3 bases from V and 1 base from J, with 5 bases between. The CDR3 nucleotides are TGTGCCAGCAGCTTTGGCCGCACAGATACGCAGTATTTT. Encoded protein: CASSFGRTDTQYF.

This clone was detected only once. This rearrangement joins TRBV27 to TRBJ2-1; 9 bases map to TRBD2. J was trimmed by 6 bases and V by 7 bases; bases with no gene match: 7. The CDR3 consists of 14 residues. Germline CDR1 is MNHEY and CDR2 is SMNVEV (reference sequence). The CDR3, as DNA: TGTGCCAGCAAAGGGGGCGGGAGGGCCAATGAGCAGTTCTTC. Residues: CASKGGGRANEQFF.

Points on this clone: Other DNA sequences from this sample encode an identical CDR3 as well. CDR3 in amino acids: CASSVSGNTEAFF. In DNA, the CDR3 is TGTGCCAGCAGCGTATCCGGGAACACTGAAGCTTTCTTT. The rearrangement uses TRBV9 and TRBJ1-1, with D uncertain. Germline V lookup: CDR1 SGDLS, CDR2 YYNGEE. With 1 base removed from V and 1 base from J, the gap between germline ends came to 5 bases. There are 13 residues in the CDR3.

This clone was detected once. The chain combines TRBV2 with TRBJ2-5; no clear D. From germline, CDR1 is SNHLY and CDR2 FYNNEI. This CDR3 contains 14 residues. V was clipped by 3 bases and J by 4 bases, with 12 bases between them. The CDR3 DNA reads TGTGCCAGCAGTGATCAGGCCGGGCCAGAGACCCAGTACTTC. Its translation: CASSDQAGPETQYF. Supplemented by reference TRBV2 and TRBJ2-5, the full variable domain reads EPEVTQTPSHQVTQMGQEVILRCVPISNHLYFYWYRQILGQKVEFLVSFYNNEISEKSEIFDDQFSVERPDGSNFTLKIRSTKLEDSAMYFCASSDQAGPETQYFGPGTRLLVL.

This clone was detected only once. The chain recombines TRBV19 with TRBJ2-1; 10 bases map to TRBD2. J gave up 5 bases and V 9 bases, and 19 bases lay outside the gene matches. The CDR3 spans 18 residues. Germline V lookup: CDR1 LNHDA, CDR2 SQIVND (reference sequence). The CDR3, as DNA: TGTGCCAGCGCTGAAAAAGGCAAAAGCGGGAGGGACCACAATGAGCAGTTCTTC. Amino acids: CASAEKGKSGRDHNEQFF.

This chain uses TRBV9 with TRBJ2-7; D not resolved. The CDR3 extends over 15 amino acids. The V and J ends lost 0 bases and 0 bases respectively, with 10 bases between them. Germline assignment: CDR1 SGDLS and CDR2 YYNGEE. The CDR3 sequence: CASSVGPGNSYEQYF. The CDR3 nucleotides read TGTGCCAGCAGCGTAGGTCCAGGAAACTCCTACGAGCAGTACTTC.

The chain joins TRBV14 to TRBJ2-1; D is tentatively TRBD1 or TRBD2 (6 bases each). Trimming cost V 5 bases and J 8 bases, with 16 bases left between them. This CDR3 spans 14 amino acids. Germline CDR1 is SGHDN and CDR2 is FVKESK. CDR3: CASSYKWGADEQFF. The DNA of the CDR3 is TGTGCCAGCAGCTATAAATGGGGGGCGGATGAGCAGTTCTTC.

This clone has just one count. One end of the junction is discordant with germline, which a read error may explain. The V and J genes are TRBV15 and TRBJ2-7; a possible D gene is TRBD2 (5 bases). There are 13 residues in the CDR3. Germline-derived CDR1 and CDR2 are LNHNV and YYDKDF (reference sequence). The DNA of the CDR3 is TGTGCCACCGGCAGAGACGGGGCCTACGAGCAGTACTTC. Translated, it gives CATGRDGAYEQYF.

The chain uses TRBV27 and TRBJ1-5; D not certain. Trimming stripped 2 bases from V and 6 bases from J, with 11 bases between. Germline loops: CDR1 MNHEY, CDR2 SMNVEV (reference sequence). The CDR3 runs 14 residues. CDR3 sequence reads: CASSLDPRGQPQHF. The CDR3, as DNA: TGTGCCAGCAGTTTAGATCCCCGGGGTCAGCCCCAGCATTTT.

The V call is TRBV5-4, the J call TRBJ2-2; 9 bases line up with TRBD2. Per germline, CDR1 SGHNT and CDR2 YYREEE (reference sequence). The CDR3 has 19 residues. V lost 5 bases and J lost 3; bases outside the gene matches: 17. The CDR3: CASRNREIISGGYTGELFF. The CDR3 nucleotides read TGTGCCAGCAGGAACCGGGAGATTATTAGCGGGGGTTACACCGGGGAGCTGTTTTTT. Drawing the rest from reference TRBV5-4 and TRBJ2-2, the complete variable domain is ETGVTQSPTHLIKTRGQQVTLRCSSQSGHNTVSWYQQALGQGPQFIFQYYREEENGRGNFPPRFSGLQFPNYSSELNVNALELDDSALYLCASRNREIISGGYTGELFFGEGSRLTVL.

CDR3 sequence: CASSLYGPTYNEQFF. The CDR3 DNA is TGTGCCAGCAGCTTATACGGGCCAACCTACAATGAGCAGTTCTTC. The chain recombines TRBV7-9 with TRBJ2-1; no definite D call. The CDR3 loop spans 15 amino acids. V was trimmed by 2 bases and J by 2 bases, leaving 10 bases between them. Germline CDR1 SEHNR, CDR2 FQNEAQ (reference sequence).

This chain joins TRBV28 and TRBJ2-3; D call uncertain. The V end lost 3 bases, the J end lost 1 base, and 11 bases lay between the germline ends. This CDR3 spans 15 amino acids. Germline CDR1 reads MDHEN; CDR2 reads SYDVKM. In DNA form, the CDR3 reads TGTGCCAGCAGTTTCCTTAGTAGACGCACAGATACGCAGTATTTT. Protein sequence: CASSFLSRRTDTQYF.

This clone has a single count. The V gene is TRBV9, the J gene TRBJ2-2; D remains ambiguous. V gave up 3 bases and J gave up 6 bases, with 18 bases separating them. This CDR3 contains 16 residues. Germline CDR1 is SGDLS and CDR2 is YYNGEE. The CDR3 region is CASSAQVGVGSGELFF. The CDR3 coding sequence is TGTGCCAGCAGCGCCCAGGTGGGCGTGGGATCCGGGGAGCTGTTTTTT.